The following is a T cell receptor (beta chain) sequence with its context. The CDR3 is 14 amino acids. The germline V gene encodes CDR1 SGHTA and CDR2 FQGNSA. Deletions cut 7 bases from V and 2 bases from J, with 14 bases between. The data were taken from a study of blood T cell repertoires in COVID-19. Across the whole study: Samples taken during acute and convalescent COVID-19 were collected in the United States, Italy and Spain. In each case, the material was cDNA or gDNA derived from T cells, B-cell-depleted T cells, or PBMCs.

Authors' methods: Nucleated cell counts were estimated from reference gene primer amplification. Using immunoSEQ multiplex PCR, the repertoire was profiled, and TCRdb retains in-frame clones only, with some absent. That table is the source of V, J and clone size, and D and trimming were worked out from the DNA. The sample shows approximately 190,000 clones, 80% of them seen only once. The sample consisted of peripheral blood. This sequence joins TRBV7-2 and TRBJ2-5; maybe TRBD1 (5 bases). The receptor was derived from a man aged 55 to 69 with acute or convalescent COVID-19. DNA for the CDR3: TGTGCCAGCACCCTTTGGGGCAGGCAAGAGACCCAGTACTTC. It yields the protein CASTLWGRQETQYF.